The 5 T cell receptor beta chains given below trace back to one sample, sequenced in a study of blood T cell repertoires in COVID-19. Here immunoSEQ multiplex PCR was the method, and the copy in TCRdb shows in-frame clones only, minus some. The sample has hundreds of thousands of clones; 70% to 90% are singletons. The sequencing input was PBMCs or T cells enriched from blood (not recorded which). The receptors stem from a man aged 25-45 years who had recovered from COVID-19.

Note on this clone: Other DNA sequences from this sample encode an identical CDR3 as well. The J gene is TRBJ1-1, the V gene TRBV2, with a weak D call TRBD1 (6 bases). V lost 6 bases, J lost 1 base, and 9 bases lay in between. Germline CDR1 reads SNHLY; CDR2 reads FYNNEI. There are 13 residues in the CDR3. Here the CDR3 DNA reads TGTGCCAGCAGGATACAGGGGAACACTGAAGCTTTCTTT. Translated: CASRIQGNTEAFF.

V and J are TRBV7-9 and TRBJ2-7; maybe TRBD1 (5 bases). Germline-derived CDR1 and CDR2 are SEHNR and FQNEAQ (reference sequence). V was trimmed by 1 base and J by 11 bases, leaving 12 bases between them. This CDR3 comprises 12 residues. The DNA for the CDR3 is TGTGCCAGCAGCTTAGAACGGCAGGGAAAGTACTTC. Its protein product is CASSLERQGKYF.

As DNA, the CDR3 is TGTGCCAGCAGCATAGGGACTCGGGAGACCCAGTACTTC. It codes for CASSIGTRETQYF. The V and J genes are TRBV7-3 and TRBJ2-5; tentative D call: TRBD2 (6 bases). The CDR3 is 13 residues long. Trimming took 5 bases from V and 5 from J, leaving 12 bases between them. Germline values: CDR1 SGHTA, CDR2 FQGTGA.

This clone came up once. The gene calls are TRBV7-9 and TRBJ1-4, with TRBD1 matching 7 bases. The CDR3 loop spans 15 amino acids. CDR1 is SEHNR, CDR2 FQNEAQ, per germline (reference sequence). The V and J ends lost 4 bases and 6 bases, in that order; junction bases with no gene match: 8. Written as DNA, the CDR3 is TGTGCCAGCAGCTCGAATGGACAGGTGGATGAAAAACTGTTTTTT. This encodes CASSSNGQVDEKLFF.

The chain combines TRBV5-4 with TRBJ2-7; 7 positions match TRBD2. Per germline, CDR1 SGHNT and CDR2 YYREEE (reference sequence). J lost 3 bases, V lost 4 bases, and 7 bases had no gene match. The CDR3 spans 14 residues. The CDR3 nucleotides are TGTGCCAGCAGCGGGGGGGTTAGTTACTACGAGCAGTACTTC. Its protein is CASSGGVSYYEQYF. The full variable domain, its missing parts supplied by reference TRBV5-4 and TRBJ2-7, is ETGVTQSPTHLIKTRGQQVTLRCSSQSGHNTVSWYQQALGQGPQFIFQYYREEENGRGNFPPRFSGLQFPNYSSELNVNALELDDSALYLCASSGGVSYYEQYFGPGTRLTVT.